This TCR beta chain was sequenced for a study of beta chain features in type 1 diabetes. Overall study findings and caveats: These data did not resolve whether HLA type affects TCRB rearrangement. Within patients, naive, central memory and Treg TCRB repertoires seemed more similar than within healthy donors.

The CDR3 extends over 13 amino acids. Trimming took 11 bases from V and 2 from J, leaving 16 bases between them. Germline loops: CDR1 MNHNY, CDR2 SVGAGI (reference sequence). Reverse transcription of all isolated RNA meant that expressed TCRB transcripts were sequenced. The table came from immunoSEQ multiplex PCR; TCRdb's copy has only in-frame clones and leaves some out. The sample has 850,000 to 900,000 clones, about a sixth seen once. This clone has a handful of counts. As yet, its antigen is unknown. This sequence was found in a woman younger than 35 in good health. The sample comprised naive CD4+ T cells from blood. The chain carries TRBV6-6 and TRBJ2-7; D call uncertain. The CDR3, as DNA: TGTGCCGGCGCACAAGGTCGAGCCTACGAGCAGTACTTC. Translated: CAGAQGRAYEQYF.